This T cell receptor beta chain was profiled in a study of T cell responses to AZD1222 COVID-19 vaccine. Germline V gives CDR1 GTSNPN, CDR2 SVGIG (reference sequence). Trimming removed 0 bases from V and 3 bases from J, with 9 bases in between. The CDR3 is made up of 15 amino acids. Study-wide findings and caveats: Spike-specific TCR breadth and depth went up after people got two AZD1222 doses. The span of vaccine-associated CD4 TCRs extended across spike, with dominance at 160-218 and 743-854. The study identified only five or six AZD1222 recipients as seropositive at baseline.

Pooled together were second doses at about 4 or about 12 weeks. Clones were read by immunoSEQ multiplex PCR, and TCRdb kept only the in-frame ones, dropping some. The sample records tens of thousands of clones, approximately 87% being singletons. Details on this clone: Its specificity is not known.

The sample was peripheral blood, taken 28 days after the second AZD1222 dose. The genes are TRBV30 and TRBJ1-6; D is ambiguous. This sequence originates from an adult who received the AZD1222 COVID-19 vaccine. CDR3 nucleotides: TGTGCCTGGAGTGTACGTCAGCTCTATAATTCACCCCTCCACTTT. Encoded protein: CAWSVRQLYNSPLHF.